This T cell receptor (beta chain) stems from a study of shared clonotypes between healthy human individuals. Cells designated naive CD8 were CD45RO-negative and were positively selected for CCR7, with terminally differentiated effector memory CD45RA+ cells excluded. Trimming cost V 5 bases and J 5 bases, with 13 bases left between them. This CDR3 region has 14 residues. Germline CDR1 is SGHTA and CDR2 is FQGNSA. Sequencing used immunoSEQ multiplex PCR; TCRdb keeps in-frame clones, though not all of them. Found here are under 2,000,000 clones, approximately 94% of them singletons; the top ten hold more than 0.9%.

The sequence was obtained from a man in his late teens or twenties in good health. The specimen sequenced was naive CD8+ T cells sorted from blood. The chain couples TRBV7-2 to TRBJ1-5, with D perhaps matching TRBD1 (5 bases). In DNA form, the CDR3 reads TGTGCCAGCAGCCGAGGTGGGGGTGATCAGCCCCAGCATTTT. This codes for CASSRGGGDQPQHF.